This TCR beta chain stems from a study of chemoradiotherapy in HPV16-positive cancers. Looking at the study overall: Candidate HPV-specific clones and shared TCR motifs came from two HPV16-positive patients.

Method: immunoSEQ multiplex PCR; TCRdb's copy keeps in-frame clones and lacks some. The sample includes approximately 58,000 clones, about 92% of them seen just once. Over chemoradiotherapy, repertoires were sampled more than once. J gave up 5 bases and V 7 bases, and 8 bases lay outside the gene matches. The CDR3 covers 12 residues. The germline gives CDR1 SQVTM, CDR2 ANQGSEA. The TCR comes from a human donor with HPV-associated anogenital cancer. Sequences were derived from blood, sampled from a patient who underwent chemoradiotherapy. V and J are TRBV29-1 and TRBJ2-7, with TRBD2 matching over 7 bases. CDR3 nucleotide sequence: TGCAGCGGACGGGGGGAATTGGACGAGCAGTACTTC. Protein: CSGRGELDEQYF.